Listed here is a single TCR beta chain. Antigen unknown. This specimen comes from a study of shared clonotypes between healthy human individuals. Study conclusions and caveats: Only blood was sampled, and tissue TCR repertoires likely differ from blood ones.

CDR3 length equals 16 residues. J was trimmed by 7 bases and V by 10 bases; bases with no gene match: 16. Germline assignment: CDR1 ENHRY and CDR2 SYGVKD. Profiling relied on immunoSEQ multiplex PCR, and the TCRdb table lists in-frame clones only, not all of them. Of under 2,500,000 clones in the sample, nearly 97% were seen once. The sequenced sample was naive CD4+ T cells sorted from blood. As to subset: CD45RA+ positively selected. This chain links TRBV10-3 with TRBJ2-2, with 9 bases matching TRBD2. This TCR came from a man between 18 and 29 years old in good health. CDR3 coding DNA: TGTGCCACCCGCGGTGGTAGCGGGAGAAGTGGCGGGGAGCTGTTTTTT. It encodes CATRGGSGRSGGELFF.